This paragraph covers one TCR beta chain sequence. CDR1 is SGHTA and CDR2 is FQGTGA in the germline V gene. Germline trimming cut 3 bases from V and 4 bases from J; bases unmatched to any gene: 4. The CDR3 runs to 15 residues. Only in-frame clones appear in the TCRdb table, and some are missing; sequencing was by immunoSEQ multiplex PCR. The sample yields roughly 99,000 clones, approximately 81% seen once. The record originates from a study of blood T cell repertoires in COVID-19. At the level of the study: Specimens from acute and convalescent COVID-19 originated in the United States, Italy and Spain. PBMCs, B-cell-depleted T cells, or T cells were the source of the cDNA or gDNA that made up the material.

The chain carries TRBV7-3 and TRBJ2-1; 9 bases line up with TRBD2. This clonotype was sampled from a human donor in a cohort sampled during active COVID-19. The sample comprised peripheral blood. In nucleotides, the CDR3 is TGTGCCAGCAGCTTTTCTAGCGGGAAGTACAATGAGCAGTTCTTC. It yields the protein CASSFSSGKYNEQFF.